This T cell receptor (beta chain) is drawn from a study of graft-versus-host responses after intestinal transplantation. TCRdb keeps only in-frame clones here, not all; method: immunoSEQ multiplex PCR. This table has 77,000 or so clones, around 93% appearing once. V lost 5 bases, J lost 1 base, and 8 bases stayed unmatched. This CDR3 is 16 amino acids long. Germline V lookup: CDR1 SGDLS, CDR2 YYNGEE. This TCR derives from a human patient who received an intestinal transplant, so some T cells may come from the graft donor. The gene calls are TRBV9 and TRBJ2-3, with TRBD1 identical over 9 bases. Sequenced material: PBMCs, taken 98 days after intestinal transplantation. The CDR3 loop is CASSLTGGARTDTQYF. The CDR3 region has the DNA TGTGCCAGCAGTCTAACAGGGGGCGCCCGCACAGATACGCAGTATTTT.